The present T cell receptor beta chain was sequenced within a study of graft-versus-host responses after intestinal transplantation. Trimming took 0 bases from V and 4 from J; bases not matched to a gene: 7. This CDR3 spans 16 amino acids. CDR1 and CDR2 (germline): MNHEY, SMNVEV (reference sequence). Sequencing was performed with immunoSEQ multiplex PCR; in TCRdb, only in-frame clones are kept and a portion is missing. Of over 45,000 clones listed, roughly 90% are singletons. The TCR originated in a human patient who received an intestinal transplant, so some T cells may come from the graft donor. Sequenced here: PBMCs, sampled 26 days after transplant. The chain has TRBV27 and TRBJ2-3; 7 nucleotides line up with TRBD2. The CDR3 coding sequence is TGTGCCAGCAGTTTATCGGGGAGGGGTTTGGCAGATACGCAGTATTTT. Translating gives CASSLSGRGLADTQYF.